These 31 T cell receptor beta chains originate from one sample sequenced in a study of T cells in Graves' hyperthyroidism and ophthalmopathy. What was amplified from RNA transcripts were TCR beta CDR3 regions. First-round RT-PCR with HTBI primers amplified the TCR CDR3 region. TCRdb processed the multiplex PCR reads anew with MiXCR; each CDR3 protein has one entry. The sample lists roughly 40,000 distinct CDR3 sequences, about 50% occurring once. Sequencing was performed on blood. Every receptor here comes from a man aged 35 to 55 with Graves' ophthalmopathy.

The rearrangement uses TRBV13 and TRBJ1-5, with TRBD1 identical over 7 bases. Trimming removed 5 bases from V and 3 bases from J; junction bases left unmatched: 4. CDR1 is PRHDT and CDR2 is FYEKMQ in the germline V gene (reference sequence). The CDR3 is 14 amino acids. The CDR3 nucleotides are TGTGCCAGCAGCCAGGGGGGGAACAATCAGCCCCAGCATTTT. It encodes CASSQGGNNQPQHF. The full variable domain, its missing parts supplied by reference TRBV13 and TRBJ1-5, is AAGVIQSPRHLIKEKRETATLKCYPIPRHDTVYWYQQGPGQDPQFLISFYEKMQSDKGSIPDRFSAQQFSDYHSELNMSSLELGDSALYFCASSQGGNNQPQHFGDGTRLSIL.

The CDR3 sequence is CASSFPQGAADTQYF. The CDR3 DNA sequence: TGTGCCAGCAGCTTCCCACAGGGGGCGGCAGATACGCAGTATTTT. This chain links TRBV7-9 with TRBJ2-3, with 9 bases that match TRBD1. This CDR3 region has 15 residues. Per germline, CDR1 SEHNR and CDR2 FQNEAQ (reference sequence). V dropped 3 bases and J dropped 4; count of bases not matched to a gene: 5. Looking up the rest from reference TRBV7-9 and TRBJ2-3 gives the full variable domain: DTGVSQNPRHKITKRGQNVTFRCDPISEHNRLYWYRQTLGQGPEFLTYFQNEAQLEKSRLLSDRFSAERPKGSFSTLEIQRTEQGDSAMYLCASSFPQGAADTQYFGPGTRLTVL.

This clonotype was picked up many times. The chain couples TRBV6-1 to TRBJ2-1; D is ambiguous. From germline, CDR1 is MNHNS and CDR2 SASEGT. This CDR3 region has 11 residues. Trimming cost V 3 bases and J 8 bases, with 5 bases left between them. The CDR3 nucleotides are TGTGCCAGCAGTGATAGGTATGAGCAGTTCTTC. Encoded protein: CASSDRYEQFF.

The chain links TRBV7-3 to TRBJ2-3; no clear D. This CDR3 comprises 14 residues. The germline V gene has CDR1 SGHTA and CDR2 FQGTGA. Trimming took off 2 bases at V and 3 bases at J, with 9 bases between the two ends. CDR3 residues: CASSLVPDTDTQYF. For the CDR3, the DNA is TGTGCCAGCAGCTTAGTACCGGATACAGATACGCAGTATTTT.

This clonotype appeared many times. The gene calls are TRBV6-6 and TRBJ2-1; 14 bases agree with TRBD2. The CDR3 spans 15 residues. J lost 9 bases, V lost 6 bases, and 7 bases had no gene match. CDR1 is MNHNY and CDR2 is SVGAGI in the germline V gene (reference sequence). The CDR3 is CASREGLAGASEQFF. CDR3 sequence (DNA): TGTGCCAGCAGAGAGGGACTAGCGGGGGCCAGTGAGCAGTTCTTC.

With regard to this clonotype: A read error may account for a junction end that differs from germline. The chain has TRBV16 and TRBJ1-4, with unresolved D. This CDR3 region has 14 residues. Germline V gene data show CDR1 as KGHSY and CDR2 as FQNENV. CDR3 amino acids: CAGSQWSANEKLFF. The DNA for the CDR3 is TGTGCCGGCAGCCAATGGTCGGCTAATGAAAAACTGTTTTTT. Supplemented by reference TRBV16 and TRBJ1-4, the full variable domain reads GEEVAQTPKHLVRGEGQKAKLYCAPIKGHSYVFWYQQVLKNEFKFLISFQNENVFDETGMPKERFSAKCLPNSPCSLEIQATKLEDSAVYFCAGSQWSANEKLFFGSGTQLSVL.

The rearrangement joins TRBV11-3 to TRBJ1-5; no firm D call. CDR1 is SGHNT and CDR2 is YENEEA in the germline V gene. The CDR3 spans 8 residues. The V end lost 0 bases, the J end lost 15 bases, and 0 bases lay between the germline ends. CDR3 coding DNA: TGTGCCAGCAGCTTAGAGCATTTT. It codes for CASSLEHF. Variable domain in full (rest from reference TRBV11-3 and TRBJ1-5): EAGVVQSPRYKIIEKKQPVAFWCNPISGHNTLYWYLQNLGQGPELLIRYENEEAVDDSQLPKDRFSAERLKGVDSTLKIQPAELGDSAVYLCASSLEHFGDGTRLSIL.

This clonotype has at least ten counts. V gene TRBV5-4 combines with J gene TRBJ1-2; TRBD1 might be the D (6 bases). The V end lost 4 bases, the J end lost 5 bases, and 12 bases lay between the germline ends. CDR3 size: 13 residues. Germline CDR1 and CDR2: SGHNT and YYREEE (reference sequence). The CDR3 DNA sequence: TGTGCCAGCAGCCTCAAGGGGGTTTATGGCTACACCTTC. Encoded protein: CASSLKGVYGYTF.

This CDR3 reads CATSEKGGYGYTF. CDR3 sequence (DNA): TGTGCCACCAGTGAAAAGGGGGGCTATGGCTACACCTTC. This chain connects TRBV24-1 to TRBJ1-2, with D possibly TRBD1 on 6 matching bases. Germline CDR1 and CDR2: KGHDR and SFDVKD. V was shortened by 4 bases and J by 4 bases, with 9 bases between the two germline ends. The CDR3 totals 13 residues.

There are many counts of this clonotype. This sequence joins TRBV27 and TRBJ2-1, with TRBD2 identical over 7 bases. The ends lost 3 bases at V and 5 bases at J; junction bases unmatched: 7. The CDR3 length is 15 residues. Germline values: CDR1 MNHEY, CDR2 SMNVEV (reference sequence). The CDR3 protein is CASSFGLGGNNEQFF. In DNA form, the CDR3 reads TGTGCCAGCAGTTTTGGGCTCGGGGGGAACAATGAGCAGTTCTTC.

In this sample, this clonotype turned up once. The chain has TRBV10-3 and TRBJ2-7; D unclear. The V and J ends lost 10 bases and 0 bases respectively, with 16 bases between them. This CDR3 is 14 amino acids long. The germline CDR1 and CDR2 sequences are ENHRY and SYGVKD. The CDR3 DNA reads TGTGCCACGACCGGGCCGGAGAGCTCCTACGAGCAGTACTTC. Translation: CATTGPESSYEQYF.

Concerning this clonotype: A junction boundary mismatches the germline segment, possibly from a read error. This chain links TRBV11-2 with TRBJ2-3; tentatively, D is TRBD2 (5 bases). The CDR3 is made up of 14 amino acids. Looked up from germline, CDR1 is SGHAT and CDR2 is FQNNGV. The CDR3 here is CANSHRLRADTQYF. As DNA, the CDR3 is TGCGCCAACAGCCACCGACTGAGGGCAGATACGCAGTATTTT.

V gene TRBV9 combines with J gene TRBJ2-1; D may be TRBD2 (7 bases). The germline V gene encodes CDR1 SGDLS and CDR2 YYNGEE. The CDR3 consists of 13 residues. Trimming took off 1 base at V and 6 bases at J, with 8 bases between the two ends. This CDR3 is CASSVRGANEQFF. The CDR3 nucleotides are TGTGCCAGCAGCGTACGGGGGGCCAATGAGCAGTTCTTC.

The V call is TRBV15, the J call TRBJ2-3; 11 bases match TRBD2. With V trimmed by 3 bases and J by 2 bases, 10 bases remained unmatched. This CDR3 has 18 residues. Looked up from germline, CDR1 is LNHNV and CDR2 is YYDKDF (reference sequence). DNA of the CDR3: TGTGCCACCAGCAGGGGGCTTTCTAGCGGGAGGTCCACAGATACGCAGTATTTT. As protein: CATSRGLSSGRSTDTQYF.

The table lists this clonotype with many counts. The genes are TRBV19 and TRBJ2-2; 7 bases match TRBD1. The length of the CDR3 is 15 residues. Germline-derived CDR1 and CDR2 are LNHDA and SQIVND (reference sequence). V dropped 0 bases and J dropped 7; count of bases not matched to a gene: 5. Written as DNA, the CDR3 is TGTGCCAGTAGTATAGAAGGGGGCCGTAACGGGGAGCTGTTTTTT. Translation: CASSIEGGRNGELFF.

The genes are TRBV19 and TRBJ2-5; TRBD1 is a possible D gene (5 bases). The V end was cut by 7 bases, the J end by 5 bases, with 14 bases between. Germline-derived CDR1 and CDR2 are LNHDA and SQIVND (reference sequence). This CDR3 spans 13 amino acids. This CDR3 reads CASKSGASETQYF. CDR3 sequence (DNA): TGTGCCAGTAAATCTGGGGCCTCGGAGACCCAGTACTTC.

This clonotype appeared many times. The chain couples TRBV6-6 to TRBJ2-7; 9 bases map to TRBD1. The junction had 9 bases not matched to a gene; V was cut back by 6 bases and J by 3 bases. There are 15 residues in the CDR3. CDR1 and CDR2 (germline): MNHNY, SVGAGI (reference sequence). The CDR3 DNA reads TGTGCCAGCAGCGCCCCCGGGACAGGGTACTACGAGCAGTACTTC. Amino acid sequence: CASSAPGTGYYEQYF.

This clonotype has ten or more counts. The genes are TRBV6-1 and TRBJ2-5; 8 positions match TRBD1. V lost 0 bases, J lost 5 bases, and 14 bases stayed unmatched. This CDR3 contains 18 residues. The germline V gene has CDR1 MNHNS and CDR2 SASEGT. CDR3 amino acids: CASSEAHGTGTGGETQYF. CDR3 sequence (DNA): TGTGCCAGCAGTGAAGCCCACGGGACCGGGACAGGAGGGGAGACCCAGTACTTC.

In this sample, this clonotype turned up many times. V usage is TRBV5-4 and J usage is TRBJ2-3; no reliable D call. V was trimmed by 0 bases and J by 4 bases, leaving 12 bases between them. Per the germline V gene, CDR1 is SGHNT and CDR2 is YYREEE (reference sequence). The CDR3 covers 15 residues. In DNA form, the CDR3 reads TGTGCCAGCAGCTTGGGTCGGTCCGATCCAGATACGCAGTATTTT. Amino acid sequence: CASSLGRSDPDTQYF.

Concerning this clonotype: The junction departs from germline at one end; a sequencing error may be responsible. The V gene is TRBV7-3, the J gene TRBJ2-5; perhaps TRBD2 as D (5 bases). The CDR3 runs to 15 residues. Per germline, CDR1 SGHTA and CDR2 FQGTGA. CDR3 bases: TGTGCCAGCAGCTTATTTGCCAGCGGCCAAAAGACCCAGTGCTTC. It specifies CASSLFASGQKTQCF.

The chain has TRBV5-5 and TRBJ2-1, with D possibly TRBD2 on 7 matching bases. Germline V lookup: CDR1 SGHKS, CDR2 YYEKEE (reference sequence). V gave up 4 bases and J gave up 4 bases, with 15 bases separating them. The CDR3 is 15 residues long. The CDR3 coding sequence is TGTGCCAGCAGCCCGGACGGGGGGACATACAATGAGCAGTTCTTC. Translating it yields CASSPDGGTYNEQFF.

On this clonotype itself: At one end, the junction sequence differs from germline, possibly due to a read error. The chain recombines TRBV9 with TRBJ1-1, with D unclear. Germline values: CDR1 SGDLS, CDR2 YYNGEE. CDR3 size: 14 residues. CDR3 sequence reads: CASSVPRRATEALF. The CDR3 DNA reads TGTGCCAGCAGCGTTCCGAGGAGGGCTACTGAAGCTCTCTTT.

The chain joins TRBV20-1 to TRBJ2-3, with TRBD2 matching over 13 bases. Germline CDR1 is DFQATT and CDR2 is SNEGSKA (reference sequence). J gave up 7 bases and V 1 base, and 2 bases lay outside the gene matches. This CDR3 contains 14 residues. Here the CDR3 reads CSARGLAGGYTQYF. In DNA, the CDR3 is TGCAGTGCTAGAGGACTAGCGGGGGGTTATACGCAGTATTTT.

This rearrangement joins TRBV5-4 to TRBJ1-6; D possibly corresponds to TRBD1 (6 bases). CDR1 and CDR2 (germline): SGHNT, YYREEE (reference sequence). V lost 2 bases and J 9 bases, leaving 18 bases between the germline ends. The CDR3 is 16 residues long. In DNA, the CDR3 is TGTGCCAGCAGCTTCGGGGGAACAGGGATGGTTTCACCCCTCCACTTT. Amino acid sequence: CASSFGGTGMVSPLHF.

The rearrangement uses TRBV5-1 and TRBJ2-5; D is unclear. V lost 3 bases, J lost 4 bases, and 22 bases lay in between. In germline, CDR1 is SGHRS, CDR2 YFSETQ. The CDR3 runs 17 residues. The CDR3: CASSSSTLFGRRETQYF. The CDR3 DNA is TGCGCCAGCAGCTCGTCCACCCTTTTTGGCAGGAGAGAGACCCAGTACTTC.

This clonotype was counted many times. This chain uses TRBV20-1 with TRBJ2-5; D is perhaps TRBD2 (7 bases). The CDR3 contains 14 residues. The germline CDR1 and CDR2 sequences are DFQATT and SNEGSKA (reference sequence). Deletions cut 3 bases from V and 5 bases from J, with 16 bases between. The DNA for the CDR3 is TGCAGTGCTAGGGGGACGGGGAGGGGGGAGACCCAGTACTTC. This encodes CSARGTGRGETQYF.

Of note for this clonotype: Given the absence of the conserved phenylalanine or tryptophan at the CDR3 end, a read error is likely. The CDR3 sequence is CASSQYRDIERVQYI. As DNA, the CDR3 is TGTGCCAGCAGCCAATACCGGGACATCGAGCGGGTTCAGTACATC. The chain joins TRBV14 to TRBJ2-4; D could derive from TRBD1 or TRBD2 (6 bases each). Trimming removed 2 bases from V and 11 bases from J, with 19 bases in between. The CDR3 covers 15 residues. Germline V CDR1 and CDR2: SGHDN, FVKESK.

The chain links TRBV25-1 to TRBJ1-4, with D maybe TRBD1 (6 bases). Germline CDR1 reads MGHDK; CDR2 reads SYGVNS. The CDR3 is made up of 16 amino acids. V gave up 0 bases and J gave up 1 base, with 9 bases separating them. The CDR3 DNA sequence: TGTGCCAGCAGTGAATATAAGGGGGAAACTAATGAAAAACTGTTTTTT. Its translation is CASSEYKGETNEKLFF.

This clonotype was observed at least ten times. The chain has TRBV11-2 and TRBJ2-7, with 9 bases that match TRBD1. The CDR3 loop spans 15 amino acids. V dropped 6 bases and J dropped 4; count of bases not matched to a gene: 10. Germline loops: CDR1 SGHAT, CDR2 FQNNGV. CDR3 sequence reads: CASRHHRGRGYEQYF. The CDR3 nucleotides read TGTGCCAGCAGGCATCACAGGGGGCGCGGGTACGAGCAGTACTTC.

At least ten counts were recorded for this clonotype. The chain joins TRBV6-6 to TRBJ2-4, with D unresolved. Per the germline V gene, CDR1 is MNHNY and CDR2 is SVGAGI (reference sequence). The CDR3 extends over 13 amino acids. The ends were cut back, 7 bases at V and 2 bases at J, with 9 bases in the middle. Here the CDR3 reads CASNLGTKNIQYF. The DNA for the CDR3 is TGTGCCAGCAATTTGGGGACCAAAAACATTCAGTACTTC.

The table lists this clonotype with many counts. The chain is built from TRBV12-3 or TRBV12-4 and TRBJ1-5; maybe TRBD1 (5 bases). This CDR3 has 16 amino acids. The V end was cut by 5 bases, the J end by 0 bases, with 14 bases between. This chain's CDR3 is CASSRNTGYSNQPQHF. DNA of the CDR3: TGTGCCAGCAGTCGTAACACAGGCTATAGCAATCAGCCCCAGCATTTT.